A single sample gave rise to the 5 T cell receptor beta chains below, sequenced in a study of fetal regulatory T cell absence and autoimmunity. Repertoires were generated with immunoSEQ multiplex PCR, while TCRdb's copy carries only in-frame clones and drops some. The data hold 95,000 or so clones, with around 72% observed a single time. Sequenced material: pancreas tissue. Receptors were obtained from a male donor with IPEX syndrome.

This sequence joins TRBV7-8 and TRBJ2-7; D unclear. The CDR3 loop spans 13 amino acids. Germline assignment: CDR1 SGHVS and CDR2 FQNEAQ. The V and J ends lost 5 bases and 1 base respectively, with 9 bases between them. This CDR3 is CASSELQSYEQYF. Written as DNA, the CDR3 is TGTGCCAGCAGCGAACTTCAATCCTACGAGCAGTACTTC.

The chain uses TRBV30 and TRBJ1-2, with D possibly being TRBD1 (6 bases). V lost 1 base and J 5 bases, leaving 14 bases between the germline ends. CDR1 GTSNPN and CDR2 SVGIG come from the germline V gene (reference sequence). The CDR3 consists of 14 residues. The CDR3 sequence is CAWSAVRGAYGYTF. Here the CDR3 DNA reads TGTGCCTGGAGTGCCGTCAGGGGAGCATATGGCTACACCTTC.

The V and J genes are TRBV6-1 and TRBJ1-2, with TRBD1 matching over 7 bases. The CDR3 is 12 residues long. Germline lookup yields CDR1 MNHNS and CDR2 SASEGT. J was trimmed by 7 bases and V by 5 bases; bases with no gene match: 4. CDR3 bases: TGTGCCAGCAGTTCGGGACAGATTGGCTACACCTTC. Translated, it gives CASSSGQIGYTF.

The CDR3 coding sequence is TGTGCCAGCAGACGACCCCAGGGAAGGGACGAGCAGTACTTC. It translates to CASRRPQGRDEQYF. V and J are TRBV7-9 and TRBJ2-7; perhaps TRBD1 as D (5 bases). The CDR3 has 14 amino acids. The V end was cut by 6 bases, the J end by 5 bases, with 17 bases between. In germline, CDR1 is SEHNR, CDR2 FQNEAQ (reference sequence).

The rearrangement uses TRBV10-3 and TRBJ2-3, with TRBD2 identical over 12 bases. Germline trimming cut 6 bases from V and 2 bases from J; bases unmatched to any gene: 6. This CDR3 has 16 residues. Germline V gene lookup returns CDR1 ENHRY and CDR2 SYGVKD. CDR3 nucleotides: TGTGCCATCAGGCCGACTAGCGGGGGACCCACAGATACGCAGTATTTT. Translated, it gives CAIRPTSGGPTDTQYF.